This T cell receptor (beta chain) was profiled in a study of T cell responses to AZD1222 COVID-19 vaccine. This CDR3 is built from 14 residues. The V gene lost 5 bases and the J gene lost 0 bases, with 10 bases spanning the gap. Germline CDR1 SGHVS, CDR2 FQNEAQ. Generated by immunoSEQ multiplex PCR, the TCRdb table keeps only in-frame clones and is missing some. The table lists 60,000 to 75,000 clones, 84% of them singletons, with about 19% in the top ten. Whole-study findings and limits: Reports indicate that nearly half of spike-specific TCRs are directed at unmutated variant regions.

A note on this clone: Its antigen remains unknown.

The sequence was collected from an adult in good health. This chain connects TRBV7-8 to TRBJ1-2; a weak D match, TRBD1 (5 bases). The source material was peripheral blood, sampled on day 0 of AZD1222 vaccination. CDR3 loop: CASSPGGSNYGYTF. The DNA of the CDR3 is TGTGCCAGCAGCCCCGGGGGGTCTAACTATGGCTACACCTTC.